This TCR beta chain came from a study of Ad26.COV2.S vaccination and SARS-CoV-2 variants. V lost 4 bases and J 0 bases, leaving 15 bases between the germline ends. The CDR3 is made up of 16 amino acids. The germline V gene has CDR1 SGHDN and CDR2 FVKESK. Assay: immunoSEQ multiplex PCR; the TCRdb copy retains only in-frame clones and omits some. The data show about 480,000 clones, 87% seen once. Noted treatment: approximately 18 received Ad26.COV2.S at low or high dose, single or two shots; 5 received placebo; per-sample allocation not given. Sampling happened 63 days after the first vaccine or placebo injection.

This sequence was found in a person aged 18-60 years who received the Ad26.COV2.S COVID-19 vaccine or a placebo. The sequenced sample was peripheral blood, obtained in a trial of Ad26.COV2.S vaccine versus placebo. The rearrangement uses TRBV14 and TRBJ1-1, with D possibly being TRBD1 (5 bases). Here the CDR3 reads CASSPYGTILNTEAFF. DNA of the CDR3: TGTGCCAGCAGCCCTTACGGGACCATACTGAACACTGAAGCTTTCTTT.